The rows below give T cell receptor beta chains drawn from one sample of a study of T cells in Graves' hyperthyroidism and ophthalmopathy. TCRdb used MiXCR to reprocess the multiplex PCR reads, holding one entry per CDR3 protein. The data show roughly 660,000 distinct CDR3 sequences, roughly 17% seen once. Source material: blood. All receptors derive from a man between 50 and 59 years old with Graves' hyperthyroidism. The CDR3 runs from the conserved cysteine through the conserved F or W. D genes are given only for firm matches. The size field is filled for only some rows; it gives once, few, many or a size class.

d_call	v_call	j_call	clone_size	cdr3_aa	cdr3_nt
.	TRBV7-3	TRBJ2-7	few	CASSPGGAGEQYF	TGTGCCAGCAGCCCAGGGGGGGCTGGTGAGCAGTACTTC
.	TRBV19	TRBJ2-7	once	CASSIEDSYEQYF	TGTGCCAGTAGTATAGAAGACAGCTACGAGCAGTACTTC
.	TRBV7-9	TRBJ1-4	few	CASSLGTVYNEKLLF	TGTGCCAGCAGCTTAGGGACAGTCTATAATGAAAAACTGCTTTTT
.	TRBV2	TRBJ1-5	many	CASSASLGNQPQHF	TGTGCCAGCAGTGCCAGTCTCGGCAATCAGCCCCAGCATTTT
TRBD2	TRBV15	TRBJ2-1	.	CATSREGLAGGRSEQFF	TGTGCCACCAGCAGAGAGGGACTAGCGGGAGGAAGGAGTGAGCAGTTCTTC
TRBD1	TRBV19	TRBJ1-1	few	CASFNRGGRMNTEAFF	TGTGCCAGTTTTAACAGGGGGGGCAGGATGAACACTGAAGCTTTCTTT
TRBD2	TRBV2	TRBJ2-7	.	CASRKAGDEQYF	TGTGCCAGCAGAAAAGCGGGAGACGAGCAGTACTTC
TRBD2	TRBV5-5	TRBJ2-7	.	CASSFGLAGGGGYEQYF	TGTGCCAGCAGTTTTGGACTAGCGGGAGGAGGGGGCTACGAGCAGTACTTC
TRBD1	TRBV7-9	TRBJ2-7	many	CASSPRTGGSYEQYF	TGTGCCAGCAGCCCACGGACAGGGGGCTCCTACGAGCAGTACTTC
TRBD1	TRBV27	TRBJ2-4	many	CASSFYLGQGAKNIQYF	TGTGCCAGCAGCTTTTATTTGGGACAGGGGGCCAAAAACATTCAGTACTTC
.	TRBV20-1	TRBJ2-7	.	CSARTGTFYEQCF	TGCAGTGCTAGAACAGGGACATTTTACGAGCAGTGTTTC
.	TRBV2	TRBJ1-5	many	CASSEGQLGNQPQHF	TGTGCCAGCAGTGAAGGGCAGTTGGGCAATCAGCCCCAGCATTTT
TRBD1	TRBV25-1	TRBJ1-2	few	CASSEIGTGPYGYTF	TGTGCCAGCAGTGAAATCGGGACAGGGCCCTATGGCTACACCTTC
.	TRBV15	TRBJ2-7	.	CATSGDPAYEQHF	TGTGCCACCAGCGGAGATCCCGCCTACGAGCAGCACTTC
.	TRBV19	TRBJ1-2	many	CASSSDRSSGYTF	TGTGCCAGTAGTAGCGACAGGTCCTCTGGCTACACCTTC
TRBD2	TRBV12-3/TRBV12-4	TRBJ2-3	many	CASSLVLAVTDTQYF	TGTGCCAGCAGTTTAGTACTAGCGGTCACAGATACGCAGTATTTT
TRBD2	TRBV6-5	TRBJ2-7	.	CASSLRRLAGGPYEQYF	TGTGCCAGCAGTTTACGCCGACTAGCGGGAGGGCCCTACGAGCAGTACTTC
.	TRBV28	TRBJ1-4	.	CASFSGGSEKLFF	TGTGCCAGCTTCTCGGGGGGGAGTGAAAAACTGTTTTTT
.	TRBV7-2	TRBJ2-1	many	CASSVSVSYNEQFF	TGTGCCAGCAGCGTATCGGTCTCCTACAATGAGCAGTTCTTC
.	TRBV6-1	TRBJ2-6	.	CASSQGVSGANVLTF	TGTGCCAGCAGCCAAGGAGTCTCTGGGGCCAACGTCCTGACTTTC
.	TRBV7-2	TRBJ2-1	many	CASSLAGNSYNEQFF	TGTGCCAGCAGCTTAGCAGGTAACTCCTACAATGAGCAGTTCTTC
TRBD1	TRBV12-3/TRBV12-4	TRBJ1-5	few	CASSYWTGGNNQPQHF	TGTGCCAGCAGTTATTGGACAGGGGGAAACAATCAGCCCCAGCATTTT
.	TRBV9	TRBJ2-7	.	CASSVAGRSYEQYF	TGTGCCAGCAGCGTAGCTGGAAGGTCCTACGAGCAGTACTTC
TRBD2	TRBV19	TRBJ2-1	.	CASSKEDGRSWDEQFF	TGTGCCAGTAGTAAGGAGGACGGGAGGAGTTGGGATGAGCAGTTCTTC
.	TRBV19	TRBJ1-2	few	CASSPMVGSVIGYTF	TGTGCCAGTAGTCCCATGGTCGGGTCCGTCATCGGCTACACCTTC
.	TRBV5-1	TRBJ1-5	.	CASSPGPGGNQPQHF	TGCGCCAGCAGCCCCGGGCCAGGGGGCAATCAGCCCCAGCATTTT
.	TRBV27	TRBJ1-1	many	CASSYSMNTEAFF	TGTGCCAGCAGTTATAGCATGAACACTGAAGCTTTCTTT
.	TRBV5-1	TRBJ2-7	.	CASSFTGSGGVYEQYF	TGCGCCAGCAGCTTCACCGGGTCCGGAGGGGTCTACGAGCAGTACTTC
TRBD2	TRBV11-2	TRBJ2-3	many	CASSLGASGGTDTQYF	TGTGCCAGCAGCTTAGGAGCTAGCGGGGGCACAGATACGCAGTATTTT
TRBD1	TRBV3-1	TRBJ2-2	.	CASSPQTGGLTGELFF	TGTGCCAGCAGCCCCCAGACAGGGGGCCTCACCGGGGAGCTGTTTTTT
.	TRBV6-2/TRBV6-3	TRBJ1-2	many	CASSSQGNRYGYTF	TGTGCCAGCAGCTCCCAGGGAAACCGCTATGGCTACACCTTC
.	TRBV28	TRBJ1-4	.	CASSVQGPGTNEKLFF	TGTGCCAGCAGTGTACAGGGCCCTGGGACTAATGAAAAACTGTTTTTT
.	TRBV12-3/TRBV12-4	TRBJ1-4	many	CASQGNEKLFF	TGTGCCAGCCAGGGGAATGAAAAACTGTTTTTT
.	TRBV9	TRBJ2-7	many	CASSAESGILYEQYF	TGTGCCAGCAGCGCAGAGTCAGGGATCTTATACGAGCAGTACTTC
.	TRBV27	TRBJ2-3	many	CASSPPGPDTQYF	TGTGCCAGCAGTCCCCCCGGCCCAGATACGCAGTATTTT
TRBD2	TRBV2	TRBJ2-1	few	CASLLAGGPNEQFF	TGTGCCAGCCTACTAGCGGGAGGGCCCAATGAGCAGTTCTTC
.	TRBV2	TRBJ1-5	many	CASSEGGDQPQHF	TGTGCCAGCAGTGAAGGGGGGGATCAGCCCCAGCATTTT
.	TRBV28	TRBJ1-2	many	CASRGAIYGYTF	TGTGCCAGCAGGGGGGCGATTTATGGCTACACCTTC
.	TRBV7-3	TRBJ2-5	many	CASSLGRGAETQYF	TGTGCCAGCAGCCTTGGTCGGGGGGCAGAGACCCAGTACTTC
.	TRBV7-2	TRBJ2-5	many	CASSLGDRHETQYF	TGTGCCAGCAGCTTAGGAGACAGGCACGAGACCCAGTACTTC
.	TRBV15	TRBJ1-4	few	CATSTRDGEKLFF	TGTGCCACCAGCACTAGGGACGGTGAAAAACTGTTTTTT
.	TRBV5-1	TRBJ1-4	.	CASSPGDEKLFF	TGCGCCAGCAGCCCGGGGGATGAAAAACTGTTTTTT
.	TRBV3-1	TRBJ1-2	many	CASSQDTGNYGYTF	TGTGCCAGCAGCCAAGATACAGGAAACTATGGCTACACCTTC
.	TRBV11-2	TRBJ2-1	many	CASSLGPADHYNEQFF	TGTGCCAGCAGCTTAGGCCCAGCGGACCACTACAATGAGCAGTTCTTC
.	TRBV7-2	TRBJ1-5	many	CASSSSGTIPLWGNQPQHF	TGTGCCAGCAGCTCTTCCGGGACAATTCCTCTGTGGGGCAATCAGCCCCAGCATTTT
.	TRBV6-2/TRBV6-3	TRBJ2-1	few	CASSYFVDFEQFF	TGTGCCAGCAGTTACTTTGTCGATTTTGAGCAGTTCTTC
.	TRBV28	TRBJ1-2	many	CATTSGRRGYTF	TGTGCCACTACGAGCGGGAGGCGAGGCTACACCTTC
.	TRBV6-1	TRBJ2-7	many	CASSEGGAYASYEQYF	TGTGCCAGCAGTGAAGGGGGGGCGTACGCCTCCTACGAGCAGTACTTC
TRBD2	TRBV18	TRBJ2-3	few	CASSPPGGSTDTQYF	TGTGCCAGCTCACCGCCGGGGGGGAGCACAGATACGCAGTATTTT
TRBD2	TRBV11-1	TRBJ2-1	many	CASRPTSGSFMNEQFF	TGTGCCAGCAGGCCCACTAGCGGGAGTTTTATGAATGAGCAGTTCTTC
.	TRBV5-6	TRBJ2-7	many	CASSLWGTYEQYF	TGTGCCAGCAGCTTGTGGGGTACCTACGAGCAGTACTTC
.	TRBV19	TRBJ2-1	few	CASSILVKPNEQFF	TGTGCCAGTAGTATACTTGTCAAACCCAATGAGCAGTTCTTC